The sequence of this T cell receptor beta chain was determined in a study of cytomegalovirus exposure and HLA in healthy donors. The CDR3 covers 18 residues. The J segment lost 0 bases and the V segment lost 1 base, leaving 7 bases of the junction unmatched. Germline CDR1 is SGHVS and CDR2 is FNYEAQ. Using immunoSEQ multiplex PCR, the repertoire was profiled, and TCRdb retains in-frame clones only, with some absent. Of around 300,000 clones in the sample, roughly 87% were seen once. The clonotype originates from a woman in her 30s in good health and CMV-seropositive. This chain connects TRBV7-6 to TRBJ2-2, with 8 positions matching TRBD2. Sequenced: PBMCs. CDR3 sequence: CASSLEAMGLANTGELFF. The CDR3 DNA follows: TGTGCCAGCAGCTTAGAAGCTATGGGACTAGCGAACACCGGGGAGCTGTTTTTT.